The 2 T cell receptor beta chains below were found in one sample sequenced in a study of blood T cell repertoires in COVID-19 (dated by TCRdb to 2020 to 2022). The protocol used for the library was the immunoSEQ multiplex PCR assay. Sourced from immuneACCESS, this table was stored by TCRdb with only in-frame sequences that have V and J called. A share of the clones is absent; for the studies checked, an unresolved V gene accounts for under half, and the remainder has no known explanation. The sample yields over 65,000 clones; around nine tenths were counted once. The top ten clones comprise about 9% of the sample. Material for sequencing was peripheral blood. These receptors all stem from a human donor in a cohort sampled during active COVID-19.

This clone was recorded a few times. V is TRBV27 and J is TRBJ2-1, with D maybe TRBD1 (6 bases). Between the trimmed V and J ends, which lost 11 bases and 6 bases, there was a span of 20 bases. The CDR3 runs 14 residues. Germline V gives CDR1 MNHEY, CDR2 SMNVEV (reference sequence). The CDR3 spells CAGYTGHLLNEQFF. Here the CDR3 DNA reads TGTGCCGGATATACGGGACACCTTCTCAATGAGCAGTTCTTC.

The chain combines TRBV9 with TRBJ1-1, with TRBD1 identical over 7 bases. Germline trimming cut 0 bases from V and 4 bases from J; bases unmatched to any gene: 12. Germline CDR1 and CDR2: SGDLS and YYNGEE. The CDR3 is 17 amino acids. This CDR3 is CASSVADSRGSTTEAFF. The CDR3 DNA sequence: TGTGCCAGCAGCGTAGCCGATTCCAGGGGGTCGACCACTGAAGCTTTCTTT.